This T cell receptor (beta chain) derives from a study of vaccination effects on CD4 cells after COVID-19 (dated by TCRdb to the early 2020s). For the study in its entirety: Post-vaccine samples across the study were collected a median of 72 days after the second dose, with a range of 14 to 241. The study compared SARS-CoV-2 spike-specific CD4+ TCR repertoires before and after mRNA vaccination in COVID-19 convalescent patients and infection-naive vaccine recipients. Altogether, roughly 10 COVID-19 convalescent patients and a handful of SARS-CoV-2-naive healthy vaccine recipients made up the full study. The Oncomine TCR Beta short-read assay on an Illumina iSeq 100 was used to sequence cultures from other donors in the study. What the work shows at the level of the full study, not this receptor alone: The study was limited by a small number of convalescent patients, and early post-infection timepoints were lacking. Clones induced by infection and clones induced by vaccination both contracted markedly at late timepoints after vaccination, which fits with T cell responses waning over time. Among healthy vaccine recipients, nearly all vaccine-induced clones were SARS-CoV-2 mono-reactive, and just 1 of 255 was cross-reactive with common cold coronaviruses.

CDR1 and CDR2, looked up from the germline V gene (reference sequence), are SEHNR and FQNEAQ. From its cysteine to its phenylalanine, the CDR3 spans 13 amino acids. The only DNA kept is the CDR3, 39 bases in frame from the first base. V is clipped by 7 bases and J by 0 bases, and the sequence between their germline boundaries is 9 bases long. On this clone: It has no known antigen specificity. Within one base of it there is no much larger clone, and no base qualities were kept.

The library was prepared using the immunoSEQ multiplex PCR assay. DNA from the cultured, isolated CD4+ T cells was subjected to TCR beta CDR3 sequencing. The source study handled its data this way. Non-productive TCR sequences were discarded, and reads were trimmed to the CDR3 region, with only CDR3s of 7 or more amino acids retained. The MANAFEST web app was used to pick out antigen-specific clonotypes by comparing their expansion in peptide wells with that in reference cultures. Positive clones required FDR<0.05 expansion versus reference and all other wells, odds ratio above 5, and frequency above 0.1% in two replicate wells. Clonotypes significantly expanded in SARS-CoV-2 spike wells and in at least one common cold coronavirus spike condition were defined as cross-reactive. Using the stringdist R package, CDR3 similarity was measured by Levenshtein distance, and unrooted trees were constructed with ape in R 3.6.1. TCRdb's version of the immuneACCESS table is confined to in-frame rearrangements and falls short of the full clone set. An unresolved V gene accounts for under half of the shortfall where checked; the remainder is of unknown origin. Clonal size and the V and J genes are those of that table, whereas D and trimming came from the DNA. This sample gives 25,000 to 35,000 clones in total; around three fifths of them show up just once. The ten largest clones take up nearly 9% of the sample.

In the ViraFEST assay, PBMC were stimulated with viral peptide pools, and antigen-specific CD4+ T cell clonotypes were then identified by expansion using TCR sequencing. After approximately eleven days of culture, CD4+ T cells were isolated with the EasySep CD4+ T cell isolation kit. Two doses of either the BNT162b2 or the mRNA-1273 mRNA SARS-CoV-2 vaccine were administered to participants. Healthy vaccine recipients had no prior SARS-CoV-2 infection, confirmed by negative nucleocapsid antibodies before and after vaccination. Each well held some 1.9 million PBMC cultured in IMDM containing around 5.1% human AB serum, 9.5 to 10 IU/ml IL-2 and gentamicin, along with around 11 ug/ml peptides. On days 3 and 7, half of the culture medium was replaced with fresh IL-2-containing medium. Unless otherwise noted, each peptide stimulation condition was cultured in triplicate wells. PBMC were separated from whole blood using Ficoll-Paque Plus gradient centrifugation and were then either cryopreserved at -140C or used fresh. Overlapping peptide pools spanned the spike proteins of SARS-CoV-2 and the common cold coronaviruses HCoV-NL63, HCoV-OC43 and HCoV-229E. The QIAamp micro DNA kit was used to extract genomic DNA from the cultured CD4+ T cells.

The sequencing used CD4+ T cells from PBMCs cultured with SARS-CoV-2 spike peptides, collected after COVID-19 vaccination. The cell subset or site label here, explained by the study, means: SARS-CoV-2 spike overlapping peptide pool stimulation. The V and J segments used are TRBV7-9 and TRBJ2-5; a confident D gene designation cannot be given. The TCR originated in a human donor who received a COVID-19 vaccine. The DNA sequence is TGTGCCAGCACTTGGGGTAACCAAGAGACCCAGTACTTC. The resulting protein is CASTWGNQETQYF.